The 28 T cell receptor beta chains below all came from one sample that was sequenced in a study of T cell repertoires in cytomegalovirus infection. TCRdb used MiXCR to reprocess the reads, holding one entry per CDR3 protein. This repertoire shows 400,000 or so distinct CDR3 sequences, roughly 30% found once; its top ten account for roughly 15%. Sequenced: PBMCs. The receptor set was obtained from a human donor in good health (CMV status not recorded). Some clones in this sample may be carry-over from other donors' samples.

This clonotype was counted at least ten times. V gene TRBV4-1 combines with J gene TRBJ2-2; D is ambiguous. This CDR3 is built from 14 residues. CDR1 is MGHRA, CDR2 YSYEKL, per germline. Trimming removed 2 bases from V and 0 bases from J, with 4 bases in between. The CDR3 nucleotides are TGCGCCAGCAGCCAACACCCGAACACCGGGGAGCTGTTTTTT. Amino acids: CASSQHPNTGELFF.

The genes are TRBV20-1 and TRBJ1-1, with 10 bases matching TRBD1. V shed 3 bases and J 0 bases; nucleotides not matched to a gene: 7. The CDR3 consists of 16 residues. Germline lookup yields CDR1 DFQATT and CDR2 SNEGSKA (reference sequence). CDR3 sequence (DNA): TGCAGTGCTAGGTACCCAGGACAGGGGGTGAACACTGAAGCTTTCTTT. Translated, it gives CSARYPGQGVNTEAFF.

V usage is TRBV25-1 and J usage is TRBJ2-3, with 8 bases lining up with TRBD1. This CDR3 comprises 13 residues. V lost 1 base, J lost 15 bases, and 9 bases stayed unmatched. CDR1 is MGHDK, CDR2 SYGVNS, per germline. CDR3 loop: CASSESRDRRPYF. CDR3 in DNA: TGTGCCAGCAGTGAATCCCGGGACAGGAGACCTTATTTT.

In its sample, this clonotype was seen many times. This chain joins TRBV7-2 and TRBJ1-1, with no clear D. The length of the CDR3 is 16 residues. With 2 bases removed from V and 4 bases from J, the gap between germline ends came to 17 bases. Germline V CDR1 and CDR2: SGHTA, FQGNSA. CDR3: CASSLLQSAVLTEAFF. Written as DNA, the CDR3 is TGTGCCAGCAGCTTATTACAGTCCGCGGTCCTCACTGAAGCTTTCTTT.

The V and J genes are TRBV7-9 and TRBJ2-7, with 8 nucleotides matching TRBD1. J gave up 0 bases and V 8 bases, and 9 bases lay outside the gene matches. The CDR3 contains 15 residues. The V gene's germline CDR1 is SEHNR and CDR2 FQNEAQ (reference sequence). CDR3 loop: CASATDRASSYEQYF. In DNA, the CDR3 is TGTGCCAGCGCGACGGACAGGGCCAGCTCCTACGAGCAGTACTTC.

This clonotype was counted many times. V and J are TRBV7-2 and TRBJ2-7; 7 bases match TRBD2. The J segment lost 3 bases and the V segment lost 6 bases, leaving 2 bases of the junction unmatched. The germline V gene has CDR1 SGHTA and CDR2 FQGNSA. This CDR3 is 12 amino acids long. CDR3 DNA sequence: TGTGCCAGCAGGGGGGGGGGCTACGAGCAGTACTTC. Translated: CASRGGGYEQYF.

V usage is TRBV7-2 and J usage is TRBJ2-1, with TRBD2 identical over 15 bases. Per the germline V gene, CDR1 is SGHTA and CDR2 is FQGNSA. Trimming removed 4 bases from V and 4 bases from J; junction bases left unmatched: 8. The CDR3 consists of 18 residues. DNA for the CDR3: TGTGCCAGCAGCTCACCCATCGGGACTAGCGGGGGGTACAATGAGCAGTTCTTC. Protein sequence: CASSSPIGTSGGYNEQFF.

The V gene is TRBV10-1, the J gene TRBJ1-1; unclear D gene. Trimming took off 0 bases at V and 7 bases at J, with 9 bases between the two ends. The CDR3 sequence is 13 residues long. Germline V lookup: CDR1 WNHNN, CDR2 SYGVQD (reference sequence). CDR3 sequence (DNA): TGCGCCAGCAGTGAGTCCGTCCAGTTTGAAGCTTTCTTT. Translating gives CASSESVQFEAFF.

Ten or more counts support this clonotype. This sequence joins TRBV7-2 and TRBJ2-7, with 8 bases fitting TRBD1. The CDR3 covers 15 residues. In germline, CDR1 is SGHTA, CDR2 FQGNSA. V was clipped by 4 bases and J by 3 bases; unmatched bases: 8. CDR3 nucleotide sequence: TGTGCCAGCAGCTACTCAGGGGGCAGTAACTACGAGCAGTACTTC. Encoded protein: CASSYSGGSNYEQYF.

Here the CDR3 DNA reads TGCAGTGCTCCGGAATGGGGGGTTGGGGAGACCCAGTACTTC. Amino acids: CSAPEWGVGETQYF. V is TRBV20-1 and J is TRBJ2-5; D might be TRBD2 (6 bases). Trimming left V 5 bases short and J 5 bases short, with 18 bases between. Germline V lookup: CDR1 DFQATT, CDR2 SNEGSKA (reference sequence). CDR3 length equals 14 residues.

In regard to this clonotype: A read error is likely, as this CDR3 ends without the conserved phenylalanine or tryptophan. CDR3 in DNA: TGCGCCAGCAGCCAATTAAACACTGAAGCTTTCTGT. This codes for CASSQLNTEAFC. The gene calls are TRBV4-1 and TRBJ1-1; the D is unclear. This CDR3 has 12 amino acids. Trimming took 2 bases from V and 2 from J, leaving 3 bases between them. From germline, CDR1 is MGHRA and CDR2 YSYEKL.

The rearrangement joins TRBV5-4 to TRBJ2-1, with 11 bases lining up with TRBD2. This CDR3 is 15 amino acids long. The V gene end was trimmed by 3 bases and the J gene end by 9 bases; junction bases not matched to a gene: 8. Per germline, CDR1 SGHNT and CDR2 YYREEE (reference sequence). The CDR3 nucleotides read TGTGCCAGCAGCTCCTTAGCGGGGGGGCCTCGTGAGCAGTTCTTC. It yields the protein CASSSLAGGPREQFF. Filled out from reference TRBV5-4 and TRBJ2-1, the complete variable domain reads ETGVTQSPTHLIKTRGQQVTLRCSSQSGHNTVSWYQQALGQGPQFIFQYYREEENGRGNFPPRFSGLQFPNYSSELNVNALELDDSALYLCASSSLAGGPREQFFGPGTRLTVL.

The rearrangement joins TRBV3-1 to TRBJ2-5; 11 nucleotides match TRBD2. CDR3 length: 18 amino acids. Germline V gene lookup returns CDR1 LGHDT and CDR2 YNNKEL (reference sequence). V lost 5 bases and J lost 3; bases outside the gene matches: 14. The CDR3 coding sequence is TGTGCCAGCAGCAGATCCCTAGCGGGGGGAGTAAACGAAGAGACCCAGTACTTC. Translated: CASSRSLAGGVNEETQYF.

At least ten counts were recorded for this clonotype. The gene calls are TRBV6-2 or TRBV6-3 and TRBJ2-7; perhaps TRBD1 as D (6 bases). Germline V gene sequence: CDR1 MNHEY, CDR2 SVGEGT. Between the trimmed V and J ends, which lost 2 bases and 1 base, there was a span of 9 bases. This CDR3 has 14 residues. CDR3 loop: CASSYPQGSYEQYF. The CDR3 DNA reads as TGTGCCAGCAGTTACCCCCAGGGGTCCTACGAGCAGTACTTC.

Comments on this clonotype: The junction and the germline gene differ at one end; a read error may be behind it. The chain uses TRBV7-6 and TRBJ2-2; D might be TRBD2 (5 bases). The CDR3 totals 12 residues. Germline assignment: CDR1 SGHVS and CDR2 FNYEAQ. This chain's CDR3 is CASSSQTGELYF. The CDR3 coding sequence is TGTGCCAGCAGCTCGCAAACCGGGGAGCTGTATTTT.

V is TRBV29-1 and J is TRBJ1-4; D not certain. The length of the CDR3 is 12 residues. The germline gives CDR1 SQVTM, CDR2 ANQGSEA. Trimming cost V 4 bases and J 4 bases, with 7 bases left between them. The CDR3 DNA is TGCAGCGTTGGAGGGAGTAATGAAAAACTGTTTTTT. Translating gives CSVGGSNEKLFF. Based on the CDR3 plus reference TRBV29-1 and TRBJ1-4, the full variable domain is SAVISQKPSRDICQRGTSLTIQCQVDSQVTMMFWYRQQPGQSLTLIATANQGSEATYESGFVIDKFPISRPNLTFSTLTVSNMSPEDSSIYLCSVGGSNEKLFFGSGTQLSVL.

The CDR3 bases are TGTGCCAGCAGTTCCCGCCGGGACAGCAATCAGCCCCAGCATTTT. Its translation: CASSSRRDSNQPQHF. This sequence joins TRBV12-3 or TRBV12-4 and TRBJ1-5, with a tentative D call TRBD1 (5 bases). V lost 4 bases and J 1 base, leaving 11 bases between the germline ends. The CDR3 consists of 15 residues.

The chain has TRBV2 and TRBJ1-2; the D gene is possibly TRBD1 (5 bases). The CDR3 consists of 16 residues. Germline assignment: CDR1 SNHLY and CDR2 FYNNEI. The V gene lost 3 bases and the J gene lost 5 bases, with 19 bases spanning the gap. CDR3 protein: CASSDRGRARFYGYTF. The CDR3 DNA sequence: TGTGCCAGCAGTGACCGGGGCAGGGCGAGGTTTTATGGCTACACCTTC.

The chain couples TRBV15 to TRBJ1-2; D call uncertain. This CDR3 is built from 13 residues. V was trimmed by 1 base and J by 2 bases, leaving 5 bases between them. The germline V gene encodes CDR1 LNHNV and CDR2 YYDKDF (reference sequence). CDR3 nucleotide sequence: TGTGCCACCAGCAGAGGAGTCAACTATGGCTACACCTTC. As protein: CATSRGVNYGYTF.

This clonotype was recorded a few times. V gene TRBV20-1 combines with J gene TRBJ2-5, with D perhaps TRBD1 (6 bases). Germline lookup yields CDR1 DFQATT and CDR2 SNEGSKA (reference sequence). V was pared by 6 bases and J by 4 bases, with 15 bases between. This CDR3 is 13 amino acids long. The CDR3: CSAQKGVAETQYF. As DNA, the CDR3 is TGCAGTGCCCAAAAGGGGGTAGCAGAGACCCAGTACTTC.

A word on this clonotype: This clone may be a read error of a much larger clone one base away. The V and J genes are TRBV12-3 or TRBV12-4 and TRBJ2-5, with 13 positions matching TRBD2. The CDR3 is 16 residues long. The J segment lost 3 bases and the V segment lost 5 bases, leaving 6 bases of the junction unmatched. The CDR3 DNA follows: TGTGCCAGCAGTCCCCGGACTAGCGGGGGTGAAGAGACCCAGTACTTC. It translates to CASSPRTSGGEETQYF.

The J gene is TRBJ2-1, the V gene TRBV15; D remains unclear. Trimming took 5 bases from V and 9 from J, leaving 11 bases between them. Germline V CDR1 and CDR2: LNHNV, YYDKDF (reference sequence). The length of the CDR3 is 12 residues. The CDR3 protein is CATSGGSGEQFF. The DNA of the CDR3 is TGTGCCACCAGCGGCGGCAGTGGTGAGCAGTTCTTC. Full variable domain (rest looked up from reference TRBV15 and TRBJ2-1): DAMVIQNPRYQVTQFGKPVTLSCSQTLNHNVMYWYQQKSSQAPKLLFHYYDKDFNNEADTPDNFQSRRPNTSFCFLDIRSPGLGDTAMYLCATSGGSGEQFFGPGTRLTVL.

This clonotype was counted between two and nine times. The gene calls are TRBV19 and TRBJ1-4; 7 bases agree with TRBD1. Unmatched junction bases numbered 5, after V lost 7 bases and J lost 3 bases. CDR1 LNHDA and CDR2 SQIVND come from the germline V gene (reference sequence). CDR3 size: 14 residues. The CDR3 sequence: CASKSGTANEKLFF. The CDR3 DNA follows: TGTGCCAGTAAATCCGGGACAGCTAATGAAAAACTGTTTTTT. Filled out from reference TRBV19 and TRBJ1-4, the complete variable domain reads DGGITQSPKYLFRKEGQNVTLSCEQNLNHDAMYWYRQDPGQGLRLIYYSQIVNDFQKGDIAEGYSVSREKKESFPLTVTSAQKNPTAFYLCASKSGTANEKLFFGSGTQLSVL.

Notes on this clonotype: One end of the junction varies from germline; a read error may be responsible. The chain couples TRBV7-6 to TRBJ1-1; TRBD1 aligns across 7 bases. Germline V gene lookup returns CDR1 SGHVS and CDR2 FNYEAQ. CDR3 size: 15 residues. DNA for the CDR3: TGTGCCAGCAGCCCTCGGGGACAGCCGAGAACTGAAGCTTCCTTT. This encodes CASSPRGQPRTEASF.

This clonotype was recorded a few times. The V gene is TRBV19, the J gene TRBJ2-2, with D possibly called TRBD1 or TRBD2 (5 bases each). This CDR3 has 14 residues. The V end was cut by 2 bases, the J end by 2 bases, with 6 bases between. CDR1 and CDR2 (germline): LNHDA, SQIVND (reference sequence). The CDR3 sequence is CASSIRDNTGELFF. The CDR3 DNA reads TGTGCCAGTAGTATACGGGACAACACCGGGGAGCTGTTTTTT.

This clonotype was counted at least ten times. This chain links TRBV12-3 or TRBV12-4 with TRBJ2-1, with 9 bases fitting TRBD1. Trimming cost V 1 base and J 7 bases; bases outside gene matches: 8. This CDR3 has 16 amino acids. CDR3 in amino acids: CASSLGTGTGRNEQFF. The CDR3 DNA is TGTGCCAGCAGTTTAGGCACCGGGACAGGGCGGAATGAGCAGTTCTTC.

The chain combines TRBV19 with TRBJ1-5; 9 bases align to TRBD1. Germline V gene data show CDR1 as LNHDA and CDR2 as SQIVND (reference sequence). The CDR3 contains 15 residues. The junction had 11 bases not matched to a gene; V was cut back by 7 bases and J by 7 bases. The CDR3: CASTAPGQGRQPQHF. The CDR3 DNA follows: TGTGCCAGTACCGCGCCGGGACAGGGAAGACAGCCCCAGCATTTT.

A few counts support this clonotype. The chain recombines TRBV28 with TRBJ2-7, with TRBD2 identical over 14 bases. J was trimmed by 4 bases and V by 2 bases; bases with no gene match: 7. The CDR3 spans 17 residues. Germline CDR1 is MDHEN and CDR2 is SYDVKM. CDR3 nucleotide sequence: TGTGCCAGCAGTTTAGCCCCCGGGACTAGCGGGGGTTACGAGCAGTACTTC. It is translated as CASSLAPGTSGGYEQYF. The full variable domain, in which reference TRBV28 and TRBJ2-7 provide the parts outside the CDR3, is DVKVTQSSRYLVKRTGEKVFLECVQDMDHENMFWYRQDPGLGLRLIYFSYDVKMKEKGDIPEGYSVSREKKERFSLILESASTNQTSMYLCASSLAPGTSGGYEQYFGPGTRLTVT.